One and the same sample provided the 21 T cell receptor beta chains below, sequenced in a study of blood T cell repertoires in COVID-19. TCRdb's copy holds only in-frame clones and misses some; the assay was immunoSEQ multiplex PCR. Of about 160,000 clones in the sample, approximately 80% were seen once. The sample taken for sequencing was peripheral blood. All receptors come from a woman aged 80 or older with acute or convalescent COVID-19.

CDR3 nucleotide sequence: TGTGCCAGCAGCCAAGTCCGGCAGGCCAATTCACCCCTCCACTTT. Protein product: CASSQVRQANSPLHF. The chain joins TRBV3-1 (or the pseudogene TRBV3-2) to TRBJ1-6; D unresolved. This CDR3 is built from 15 residues. The germline CDR1 and CDR2 sequences are LGHDT and YNNKEL (reference sequence). The ends were cut back, 1 base at V and 7 bases at J, with 11 bases in the middle.

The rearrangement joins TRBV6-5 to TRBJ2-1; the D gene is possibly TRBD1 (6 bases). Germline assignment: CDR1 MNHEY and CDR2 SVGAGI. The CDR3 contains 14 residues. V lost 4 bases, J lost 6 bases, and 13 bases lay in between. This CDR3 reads CASSFRGTGNEQFF. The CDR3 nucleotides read TGTGCCAGCAGTTTCAGGGGCACGGGCAATGAGCAGTTCTTC.

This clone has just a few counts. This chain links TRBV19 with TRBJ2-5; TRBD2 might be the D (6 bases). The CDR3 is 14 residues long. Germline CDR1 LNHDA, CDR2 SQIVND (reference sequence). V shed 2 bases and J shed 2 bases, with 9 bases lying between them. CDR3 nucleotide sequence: TGTGCCAGTAGTATAAACGGGGGACAAGAGACCCAGTACTTC. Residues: CASSINGGQETQYF.

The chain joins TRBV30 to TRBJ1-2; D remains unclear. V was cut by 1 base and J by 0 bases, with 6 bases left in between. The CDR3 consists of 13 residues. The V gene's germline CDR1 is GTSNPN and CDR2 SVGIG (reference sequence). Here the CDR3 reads CAWSGTANYGYTF. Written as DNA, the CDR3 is TGTGCCTGGAGTGGGACTGCTAACTATGGCTACACCTTC.

Here the CDR3 DNA reads TGTGCCAGCAGCTTGGGGGGGGGCACGGTACCCTACGAGCAGTACTTC. It encodes CASSLGGGTVPYEQYF. V gene TRBV5-5 combines with J gene TRBJ2-7; a weak D match, TRBD2 (7 bases). V lost 0 bases and J lost 2, with 15 bases in between. CDR1 and CDR2 from the germline V gene are SGHKS and YYEKEE (reference sequence). The CDR3 extends over 16 amino acids. The full variable domain, completed using reference TRBV5-5 and TRBJ2-7, is DAGVTQSPTHLIKTRGQQVTLRCSPISGHKSVSWYQQVLGQGPQFIFQYYEKEERGRGNFPDRFSARQFPNYSSELNVNALLLGDSALYLCASSLGGGTVPYEQYFGPGTRLTVT.

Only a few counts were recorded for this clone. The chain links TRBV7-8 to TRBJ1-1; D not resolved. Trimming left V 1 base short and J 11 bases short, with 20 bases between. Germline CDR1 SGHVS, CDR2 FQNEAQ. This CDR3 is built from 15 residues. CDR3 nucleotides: TGTGCCAGCAGCTTAGGCTACTTAGGCCTAGCGGCGGCTTTCTTT. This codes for CASSLGYLGLAAAFF.

CDR3 sequence reads: CASSLDRASTDTQYF. CDR3 coding DNA: TGCGCCAGCAGCCTCGACAGGGCCAGCACAGATACGCAGTATTTT. This rearrangement joins TRBV4-1 to TRBJ2-3; 7 bases align to TRBD1. The germline CDR1 and CDR2 sequences are MGHRA and YSYEKL. Trimming removed 4 bases from V and 0 bases from J; junction bases left unmatched: 4. The CDR3 has 15 residues.

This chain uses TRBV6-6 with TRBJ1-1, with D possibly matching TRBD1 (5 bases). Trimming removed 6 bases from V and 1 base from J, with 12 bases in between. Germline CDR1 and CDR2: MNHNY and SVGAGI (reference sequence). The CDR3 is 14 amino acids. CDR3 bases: TGTGCCAGCAGCCCATTCGACAGGAACACTGAAGCTTTCTTT. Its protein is CASSPFDRNTEAFF.

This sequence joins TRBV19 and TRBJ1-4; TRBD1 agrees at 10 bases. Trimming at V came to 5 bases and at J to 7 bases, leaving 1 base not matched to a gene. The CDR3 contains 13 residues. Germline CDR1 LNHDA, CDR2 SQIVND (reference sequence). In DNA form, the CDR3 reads TGTGCCAGTAGTCGACAGGGGGCTGAAAAACTGTTTTTT. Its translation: CASSRQGAEKLFF.

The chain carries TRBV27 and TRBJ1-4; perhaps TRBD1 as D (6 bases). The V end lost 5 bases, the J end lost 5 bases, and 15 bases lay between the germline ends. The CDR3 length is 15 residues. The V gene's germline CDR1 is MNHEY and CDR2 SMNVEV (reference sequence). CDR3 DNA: TGTGCCAGCAGTCCTTGGACAGCCGGGAATGAAAAACTGTTTTTT. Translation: CASSPWTAGNEKLFF.

This chain's CDR3 is CASRSTGGSYEQYF. CDR3 coding DNA: TGTGCCAGCAGGTCGACAGGGGGGTCCTACGAGCAGTACTTC. The chain is built from TRBV28 and TRBJ2-7; 9 bases fit TRBD1. From germline, CDR1 is MDHEN and CDR2 SYDVKM. The CDR3 length is 14 residues. V lost 6 bases to trimming and J lost 1 base; unmatched junction nucleotides: 4.

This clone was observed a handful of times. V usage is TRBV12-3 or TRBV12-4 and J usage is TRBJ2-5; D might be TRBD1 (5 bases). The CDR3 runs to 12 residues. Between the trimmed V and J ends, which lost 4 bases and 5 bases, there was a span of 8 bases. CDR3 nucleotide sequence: TGTGCCAGCAGTTGGGGCAGCGAGACCCAGTACTTC. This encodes CASSWGSETQYF.

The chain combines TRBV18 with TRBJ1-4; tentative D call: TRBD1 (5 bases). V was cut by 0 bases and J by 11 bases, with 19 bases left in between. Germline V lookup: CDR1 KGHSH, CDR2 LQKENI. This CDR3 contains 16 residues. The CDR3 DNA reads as TGTGCCAGCTCACCACCCATCGGCAGCGCGGGGGGGAAACTGTTTTTT. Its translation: CASSPPIGSAGGKLFF.

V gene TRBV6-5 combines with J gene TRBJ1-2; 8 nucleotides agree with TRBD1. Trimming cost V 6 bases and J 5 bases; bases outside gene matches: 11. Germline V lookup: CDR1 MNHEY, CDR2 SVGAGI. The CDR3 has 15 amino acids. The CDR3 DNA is TGTGCCAGCAGAAGATTCCCGGGACAGGCGTATGGCTACACCTTC. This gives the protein CASRRFPGQAYGYTF.

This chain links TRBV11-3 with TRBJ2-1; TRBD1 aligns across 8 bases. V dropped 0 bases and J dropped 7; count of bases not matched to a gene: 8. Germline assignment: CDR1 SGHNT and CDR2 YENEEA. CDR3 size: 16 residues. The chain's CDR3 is CASSLDGGQGTNEQFF. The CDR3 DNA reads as TGTGCCAGCAGCTTAGATGGTGGACAGGGTACAAATGAGCAGTTCTTC.

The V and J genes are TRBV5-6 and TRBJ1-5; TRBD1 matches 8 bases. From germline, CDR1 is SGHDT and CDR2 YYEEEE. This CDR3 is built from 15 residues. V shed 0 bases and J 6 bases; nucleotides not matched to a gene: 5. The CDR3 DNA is TGTGCCAGCAGCTTGGGACAGGGGCTAAGTCAGCCCCAGCATTTT. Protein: CASSLGQGLSQPQHF.

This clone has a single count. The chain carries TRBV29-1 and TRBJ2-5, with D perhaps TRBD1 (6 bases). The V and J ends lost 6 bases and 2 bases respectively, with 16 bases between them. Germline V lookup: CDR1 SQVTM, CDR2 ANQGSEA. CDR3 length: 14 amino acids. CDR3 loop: CSVPSVGAQETQYF. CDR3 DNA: TGCAGCGTACCCTCGGTGGGGGCTCAAGAGACCCAGTACTTC.

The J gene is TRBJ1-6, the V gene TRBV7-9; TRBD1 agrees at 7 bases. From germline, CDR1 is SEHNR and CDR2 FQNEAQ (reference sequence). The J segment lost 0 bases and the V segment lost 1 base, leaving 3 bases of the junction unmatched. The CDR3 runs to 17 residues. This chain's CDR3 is CASSLGTGSSYNSPLHF. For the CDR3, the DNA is TGTGCCAGCAGCTTAGGGACAGGAAGCTCCTATAATTCACCCCTCCACTTT.

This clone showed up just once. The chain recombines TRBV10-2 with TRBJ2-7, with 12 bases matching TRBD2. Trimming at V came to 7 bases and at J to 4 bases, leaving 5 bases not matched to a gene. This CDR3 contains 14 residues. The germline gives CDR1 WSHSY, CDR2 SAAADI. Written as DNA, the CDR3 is TGCGCCAGCAAACTAGCGGGGGGCCTTTACGAGCAGTACTTC. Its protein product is CASKLAGGLYEQYF.

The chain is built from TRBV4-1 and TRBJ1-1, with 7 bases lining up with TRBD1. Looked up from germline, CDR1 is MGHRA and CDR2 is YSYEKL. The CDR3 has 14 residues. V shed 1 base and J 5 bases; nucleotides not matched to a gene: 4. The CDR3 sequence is CASSQVTGMTEAFF. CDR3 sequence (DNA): TGCGCCAGCAGCCAAGTGACAGGGATGACTGAAGCTTTCTTT.

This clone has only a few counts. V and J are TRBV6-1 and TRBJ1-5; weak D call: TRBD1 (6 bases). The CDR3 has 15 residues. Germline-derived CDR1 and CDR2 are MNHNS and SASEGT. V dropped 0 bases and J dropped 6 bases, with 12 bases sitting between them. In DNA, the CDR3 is TGTGCCAGCAGTGAAGCGCTCACAGGGTTTCAGCCCCAGCATTTT. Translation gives CASSEALTGFQPQHF.